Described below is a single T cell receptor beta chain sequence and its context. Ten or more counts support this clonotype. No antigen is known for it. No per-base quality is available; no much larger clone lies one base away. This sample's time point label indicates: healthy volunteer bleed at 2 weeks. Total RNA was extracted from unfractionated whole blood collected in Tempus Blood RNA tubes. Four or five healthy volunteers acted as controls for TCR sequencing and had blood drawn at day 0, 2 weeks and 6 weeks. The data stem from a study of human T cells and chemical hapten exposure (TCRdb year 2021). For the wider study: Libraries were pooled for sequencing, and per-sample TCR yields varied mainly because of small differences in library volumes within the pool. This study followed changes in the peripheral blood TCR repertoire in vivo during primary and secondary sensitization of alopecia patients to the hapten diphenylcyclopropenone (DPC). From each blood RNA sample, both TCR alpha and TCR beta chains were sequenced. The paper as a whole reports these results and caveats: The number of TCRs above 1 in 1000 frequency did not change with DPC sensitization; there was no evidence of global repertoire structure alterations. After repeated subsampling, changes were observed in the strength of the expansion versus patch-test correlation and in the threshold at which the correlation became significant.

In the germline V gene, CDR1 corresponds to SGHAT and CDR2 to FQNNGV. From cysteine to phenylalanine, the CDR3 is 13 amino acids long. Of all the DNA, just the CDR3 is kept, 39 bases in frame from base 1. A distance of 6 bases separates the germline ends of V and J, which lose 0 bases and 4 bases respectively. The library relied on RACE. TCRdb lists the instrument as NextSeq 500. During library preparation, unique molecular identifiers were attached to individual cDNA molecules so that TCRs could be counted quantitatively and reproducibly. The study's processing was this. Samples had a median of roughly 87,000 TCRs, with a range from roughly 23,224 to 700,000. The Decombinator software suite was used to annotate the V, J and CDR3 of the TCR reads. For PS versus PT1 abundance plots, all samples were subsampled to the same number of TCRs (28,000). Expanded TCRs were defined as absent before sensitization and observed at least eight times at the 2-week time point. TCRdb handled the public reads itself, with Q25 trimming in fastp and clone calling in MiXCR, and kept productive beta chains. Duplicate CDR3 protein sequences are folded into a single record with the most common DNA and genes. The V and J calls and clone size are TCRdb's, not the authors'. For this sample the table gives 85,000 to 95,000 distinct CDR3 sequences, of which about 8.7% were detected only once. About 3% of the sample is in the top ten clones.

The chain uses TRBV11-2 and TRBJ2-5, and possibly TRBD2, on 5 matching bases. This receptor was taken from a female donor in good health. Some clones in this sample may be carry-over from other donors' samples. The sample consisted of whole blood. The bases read TGTGCCAGCAGCTTAGAAGGGAGAGAGACCCAGTACTTC. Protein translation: CASSLEGRETQYF.